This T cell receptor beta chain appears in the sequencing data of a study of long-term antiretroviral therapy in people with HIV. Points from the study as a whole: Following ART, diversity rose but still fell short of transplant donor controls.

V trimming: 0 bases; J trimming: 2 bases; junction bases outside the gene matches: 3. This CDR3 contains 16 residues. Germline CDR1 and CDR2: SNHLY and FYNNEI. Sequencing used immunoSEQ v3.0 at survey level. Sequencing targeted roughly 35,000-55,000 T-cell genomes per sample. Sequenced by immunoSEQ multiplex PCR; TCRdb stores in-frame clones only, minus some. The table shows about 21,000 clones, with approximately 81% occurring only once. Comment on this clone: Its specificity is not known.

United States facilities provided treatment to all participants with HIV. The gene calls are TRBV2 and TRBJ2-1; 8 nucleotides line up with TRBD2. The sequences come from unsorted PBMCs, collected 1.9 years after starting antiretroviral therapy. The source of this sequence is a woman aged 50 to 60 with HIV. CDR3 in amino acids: CASSEAGAGAYNEQFF. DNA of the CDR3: TGTGCCAGCAGTGAAGCGGGAGCGGGGGCCTACAATGAGCAGTTCTTC.